The next 14 T cell receptor beta chains were all read from a single sample in a study of blood T cell repertoires in COVID-19. Profiling relied on immunoSEQ multiplex PCR, and the TCRdb table lists in-frame clones only, not all of them. This table has about 200,000 clones, 80% to 90% appearing once. The sample taken for sequencing was peripheral blood. The source is a woman of 80 years or more with acute or convalescent COVID-19.

J is TRBJ2-5 and V is TRBV4-3; tentatively, D is TRBD1 (5 bases). The CDR3 contains 15 residues. Trimming took 0 bases from V and 4 from J, leaving 12 bases between them. Looked up from germline, CDR1 is LGHNA and CDR2 is YSLEER. CDR3 nucleotides: TGCGCCAGCAGCCAAGAATTAGGCAGGGCAGAGACCCAGTACTTC. Translated, it gives CASSQELGRAETQYF.

The chain is built from TRBV6-1 and TRBJ1-4; no firm D call. The CDR3 spans 16 residues. Germline CDR1 reads MNHNS; CDR2 reads SASEGT. Trimming stripped 1 base from V and 0 bases from J, with 9 bases between. CDR3 coding DNA: TGTGCCAGCAGTGAAGTACCCTCAGCAACTAATGAAAAACTGTTTTTT. It specifies CASSEVPSATNEKLFF.

This clone occurred a few times. This chain connects TRBV2 to TRBJ2-3; D perhaps matches TRBD2 (5 bases). The CDR3 has 16 amino acids. The V gene's germline CDR1 is SNHLY and CDR2 FYNNEI. V gave up 6 bases and J gave up 2 bases, with 18 bases separating them. The CDR3 spells CASRKEVSGSTDTQYF. The CDR3 nucleotides read TGTGCCAGCAGGAAAGAGGTATCGGGGTCCACAGATACGCAGTATTTT. The whole variable domain, filled in from reference TRBV2 and TRBJ2-3, reads EPEVTQTPSHQVTQMGQEVILRCVPISNHLYFYWYRQILGQKVEFLVSFYNNEISEKSEIFDDQFSVERPDGSNFTLKIRSTKLEDSAMYFCASRKEVSGSTDTQYFGPGTRLTVL.

In this sample, this clone turned up once. The rearrangement uses TRBV18 and TRBJ1-5; 7 positions match TRBD1. There are 18 residues in the CDR3. J gave up 5 bases and V 3 bases, and 16 bases lay outside the gene matches. From germline, CDR1 is KGHSH and CDR2 LQKENI. The DNA of the CDR3 is TGTGCCAGCTCACCCCGGGGGGGACAGTCACCTGGGTATCAGCCCCAGCATTTT. It translates to CASSPRGGQSPGYQPQHF.

The rearrangement links TRBV24-1 to TRBJ2-1, with D perhaps matching TRBD2 (6 bases). This CDR3 region has 15 residues. V shed 3 bases and J shed 8 bases, with 16 bases lying between them. Looked up from germline, CDR1 is KGHDR and CDR2 is SFDVKD. The CDR3 reads CATSDPRGPGDEQFF. The CDR3 coding sequence is TGTGCCACCAGTGATCCGCGGGGCCCCGGCGATGAGCAGTTCTTC.

The chain couples TRBV4-3 to TRBJ2-3; TRBD2 matches 10 bases. V shed 3 bases and J 6 bases; nucleotides not matched to a gene: 12. This CDR3 has 17 residues. From germline, CDR1 is LGHNA and CDR2 YSLEER. This CDR3 reads CASSQVKREGLSDTQYF. DNA for the CDR3: TGCGCCAGCAGCCAGGTCAAGCGGGAGGGCCTCTCGGATACGCAGTATTTT.

The genes are TRBV27 and TRBJ1-2; D unresolved. Trimming shortened V by 3 bases and J by 2 bases, and 7 bases separated the two germline ends. The V gene's germline CDR1 is MNHEY and CDR2 SMNVEV (reference sequence). This CDR3 is 13 amino acids long. The CDR3 DNA follows: TGTGCCAGCAGTTTTGCCAGGAACTATGGCTACACCTTC. Translating it yields CASSFARNYGYTF.

The rearrangement uses TRBV7-2 and TRBJ1-1, with TRBD1 matching over 7 bases. The germline V gene encodes CDR1 SGHTA and CDR2 FQGNSA. The CDR3 covers 15 residues. Germline trimming cut 5 bases from V and 5 bases from J; bases unmatched to any gene: 11. The CDR3 nucleotides read TGTGCCAGCAGCGGCTACAGGGGAGGAAGAACTGAAGCTTTCTTT. Protein product: CASSGYRGGRTEAFF. The full variable domain, completed using reference TRBV7-2 and TRBJ1-1, is GAGVSQSPSNKVTEKGKDVELRCDPISGHTALYWYRQSLGQGLEFLIYFQGNSAPDKSGLPSDRFSAERTGGSVSTLTIQRTQQEDSAVYLCASSGYRGGRTEAFFGQGTRLTVV.

This clone has only one observation. CDR3: CAIGLPGQGNTIYF. The DNA for the CDR3 is TGTGCCATCGGACTCCCGGGACAAGGAAACACCATATATTTT. J is TRBJ1-3 and V is TRBV10-3; tentative D call: TRBD1 (6 bases). Looked up from germline, CDR1 is ENHRY and CDR2 is SYGVKD. The V and J ends lost 8 bases and 4 bases respectively, with 15 bases between them. The CDR3 totals 14 residues.

This chain links TRBV3-1 (or the pseudogene TRBV3-2) with TRBJ2-3, with TRBD2 matching 7 bases. Germline CDR1 reads LGHDT; CDR2 reads YNNKEL (reference sequence). V gave up 4 bases and J gave up 1 base; unmatched junction bases: 2. CDR3 length: 14 residues. The CDR3 region has the DNA TGTGCCAGCAGCCCTAGCGGAGGCACAGATACGCAGTATTTT. As protein: CASSPSGGTDTQYF.

The chain has TRBV6-5 and TRBJ1-2; possibly TRBD1 for D (5 bases). The V end was cut by 7 bases, the J end by 4 bases, with 16 bases between. The CDR3 length is 14 residues. CDR1 is MNHEY, CDR2 SVGAGI, per germline. CDR3 nucleotide sequence: TGTGCCAGCAAGCGTGGGGGGGAACCCTATGGCTACACCTTC. Its translation: CASKRGGEPYGYTF.

The rearrangement uses TRBV28 and TRBJ2-3; 7 bases are a match to TRBD2. Trimming took 6 bases from V and 4 from J; bases not matched to a gene: 10. The CDR3 is 15 residues long. The germline CDR1 and CDR2 sequences are MDHEN and SYDVKM. The CDR3 nucleotides read TGTGCCAGCAGCGTAGGCGGGAGTAAAGCAGATACGCAGTATTTT. It specifies CASSVGGSKADTQYF.

V usage is TRBV27 and J usage is TRBJ1-5; D unresolved. Germline V lookup: CDR1 MNHEY, CDR2 SMNVEV (reference sequence). The CDR3 has 14 residues. The V gene lost 3 bases and the J gene lost 6 bases, with 12 bases spanning the gap. The CDR3 loop is CASSLRSPAQPQHF. DNA of the CDR3: TGTGCCAGCAGTTTGAGGTCCCCGGCTCAGCCCCAGCATTTT.

The rearrangement uses TRBV19 and TRBJ2-3; 16 bases are shared with TRBD2. The V gene's germline CDR1 is LNHDA and CDR2 SQIVND (reference sequence). With V trimmed by 0 bases and J by 2 bases, 2 bases remained unmatched. The CDR3 extends over 18 amino acids. This CDR3 is CASSIDGTSGRATDTQYF. CDR3 DNA: TGTGCCAGTAGTATAGATGGGACTAGCGGGAGGGCCACAGATACGCAGTATTTT. The complete variable domain, with remaining parts taken from reference TRBV19 and TRBJ2-3, reads DGGITQSPKYLFRKEGQNVTLSCEQNLNHDAMYWYRQDPGQGLRLIYYSQIVNDFQKGDIAEGYSVSREKKESFPLTVTSAQKNPTAFYLCASSIDGTSGRATDTQYFGPGTRLTVL.